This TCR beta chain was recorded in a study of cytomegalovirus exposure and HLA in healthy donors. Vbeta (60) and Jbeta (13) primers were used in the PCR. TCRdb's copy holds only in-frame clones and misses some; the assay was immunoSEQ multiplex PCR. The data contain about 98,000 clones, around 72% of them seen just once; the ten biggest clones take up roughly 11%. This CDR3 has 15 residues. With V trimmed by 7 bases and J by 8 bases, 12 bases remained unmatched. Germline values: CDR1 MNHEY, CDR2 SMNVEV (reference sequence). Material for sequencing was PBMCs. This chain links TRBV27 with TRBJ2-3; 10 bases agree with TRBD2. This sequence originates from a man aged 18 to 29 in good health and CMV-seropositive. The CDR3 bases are TGTGCCAGCACCTCAGCGGGGGGGCCTCGCGGTACGCAGTATTTT. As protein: CASTSAGGPRGTQYF.